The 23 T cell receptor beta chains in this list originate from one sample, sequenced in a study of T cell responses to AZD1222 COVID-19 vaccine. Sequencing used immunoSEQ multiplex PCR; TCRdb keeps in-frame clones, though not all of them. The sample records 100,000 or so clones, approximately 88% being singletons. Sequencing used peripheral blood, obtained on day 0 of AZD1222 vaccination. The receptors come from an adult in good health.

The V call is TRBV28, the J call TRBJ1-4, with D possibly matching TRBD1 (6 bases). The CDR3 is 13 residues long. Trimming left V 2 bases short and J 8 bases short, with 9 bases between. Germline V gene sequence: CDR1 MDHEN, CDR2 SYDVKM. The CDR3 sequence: CASSLQGIEKLFF. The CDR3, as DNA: TGTGCCAGCAGTTTACAGGGGATAGAAAAACTGTTTTTT.

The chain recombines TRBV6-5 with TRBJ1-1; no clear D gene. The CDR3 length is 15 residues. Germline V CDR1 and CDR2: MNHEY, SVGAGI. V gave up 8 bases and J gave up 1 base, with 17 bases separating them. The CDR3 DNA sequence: TGTGCCAGCCAGGCGGCGCCGGACCCGAACACTGAAGCTTTCTTT. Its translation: CASQAAPDPNTEAFF.

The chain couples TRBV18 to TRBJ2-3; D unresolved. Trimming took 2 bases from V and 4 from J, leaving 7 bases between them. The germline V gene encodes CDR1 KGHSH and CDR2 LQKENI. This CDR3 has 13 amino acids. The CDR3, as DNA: TGTGCCAGCTCACCATCAGAATCAGATACGCAGTATTTT. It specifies CASSPSESDTQYF.

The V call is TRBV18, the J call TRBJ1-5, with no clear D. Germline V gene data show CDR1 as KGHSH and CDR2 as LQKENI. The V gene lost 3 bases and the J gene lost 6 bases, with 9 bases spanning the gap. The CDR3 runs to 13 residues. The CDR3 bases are TGTGCCAGCTCACCGGAACAGACTCAGCCCCAGCATTTT. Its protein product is CASSPEQTQPQHF.

The CDR3 DNA reads TGTGCCAGCAGTACGGGGGCTGCTGAGCCTGGCTACACCTTC. This translates into CASSTGAAEPGYTF. The rearrangement joins TRBV5-6 to TRBJ1-2; maybe TRBD1 (6 bases). The CDR3 loop spans 14 amino acids. Trimming removed 5 bases at V and 7 bases at J, with 18 bases between. Germline CDR1 and CDR2: SGHDT and YYEEEE.

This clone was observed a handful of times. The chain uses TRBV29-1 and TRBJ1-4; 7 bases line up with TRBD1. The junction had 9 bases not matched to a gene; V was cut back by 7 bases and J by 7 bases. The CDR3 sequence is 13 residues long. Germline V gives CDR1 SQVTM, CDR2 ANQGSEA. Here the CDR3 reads CSANRGIGEKLFF. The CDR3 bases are TGCAGCGCGAACAGGGGCATAGGTGAAAAACTGTTTTTT.

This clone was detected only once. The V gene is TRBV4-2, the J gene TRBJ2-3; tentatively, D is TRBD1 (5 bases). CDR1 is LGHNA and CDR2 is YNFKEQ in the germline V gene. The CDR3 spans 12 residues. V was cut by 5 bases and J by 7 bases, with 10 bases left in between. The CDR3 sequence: CASSGQTNTQYF. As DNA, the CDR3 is TGTGCCAGCAGCGGACAAACAAATACGCAGTATTTT.

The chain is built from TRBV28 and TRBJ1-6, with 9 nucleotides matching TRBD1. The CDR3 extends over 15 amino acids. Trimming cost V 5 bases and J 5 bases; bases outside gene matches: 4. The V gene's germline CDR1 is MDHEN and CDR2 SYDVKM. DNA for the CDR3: TGTGCCAGCAGTCCCCGGGACAGGGATAATTCACCCCTCCACTTT. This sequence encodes CASSPRDRDNSPLHF.

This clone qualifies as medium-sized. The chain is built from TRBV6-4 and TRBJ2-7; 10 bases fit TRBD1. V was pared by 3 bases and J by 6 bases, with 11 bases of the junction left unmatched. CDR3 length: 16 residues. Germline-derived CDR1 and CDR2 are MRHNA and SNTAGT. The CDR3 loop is CASSESTGTGASEQYF. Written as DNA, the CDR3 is TGTGCCAGCAGTGAAAGTACCGGGACAGGGGCGAGCGAGCAGTACTTC.

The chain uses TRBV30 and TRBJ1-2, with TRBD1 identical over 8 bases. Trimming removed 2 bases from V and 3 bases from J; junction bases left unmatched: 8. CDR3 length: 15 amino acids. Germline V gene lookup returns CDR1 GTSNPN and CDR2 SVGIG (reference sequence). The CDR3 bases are TGTGCCTGGAGTACTCCCGGACAGGGCTACTATGGCTACACCTTC. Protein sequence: CAWSTPGQGYYGYTF.

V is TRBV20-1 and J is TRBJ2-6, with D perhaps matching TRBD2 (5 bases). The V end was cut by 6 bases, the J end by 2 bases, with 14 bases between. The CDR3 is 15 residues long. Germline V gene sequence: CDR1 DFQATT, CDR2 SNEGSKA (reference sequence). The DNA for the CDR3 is TGCAGTGCGAGTAACCCCGGGACTGGGGCCAACGTCCTGACTTTC. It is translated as CSASNPGTGANVLTF.

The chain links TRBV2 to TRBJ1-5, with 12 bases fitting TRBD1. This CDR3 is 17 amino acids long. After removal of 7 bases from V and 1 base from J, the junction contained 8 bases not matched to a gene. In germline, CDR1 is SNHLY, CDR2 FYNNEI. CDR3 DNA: TGTGCCAGCAACAGGGGACAGGGGGCAGTAAGCAATCAGCCCCAGCATTTT. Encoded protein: CASNRGQGAVSNQPQHF.

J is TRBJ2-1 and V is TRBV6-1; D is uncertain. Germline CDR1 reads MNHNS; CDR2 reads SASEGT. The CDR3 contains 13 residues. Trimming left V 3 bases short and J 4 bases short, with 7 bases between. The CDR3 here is CASSEKSYNEQFF. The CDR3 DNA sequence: TGTGCCAGCAGTGAGAAATCTTACAATGAGCAGTTCTTC.

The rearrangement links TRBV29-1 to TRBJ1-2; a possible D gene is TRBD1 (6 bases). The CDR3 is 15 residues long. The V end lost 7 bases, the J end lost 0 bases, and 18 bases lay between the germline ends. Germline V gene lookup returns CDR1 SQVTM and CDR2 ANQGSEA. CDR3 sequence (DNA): TGCAGCGCCAACCCAACAGGGCTAGCTAACTATGGCTACACCTTC. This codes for CSANPTGLANYGYTF.

The CDR3 here is CASSLEGAGFEETQYF. CDR3 DNA sequence: TGTGCCAGCAGCCTGGAAGGAGCGGGTTTCGAAGAGACCCAGTACTTC. V usage is TRBV5-4 and J usage is TRBJ2-5, with D maybe TRBD2 (6 bases). The CDR3 is 16 amino acids. Trimming left V 4 bases short and J 3 bases short, with 19 bases between. Germline lookup yields CDR1 SGHNT and CDR2 YYREEE (reference sequence). The full variable domain, in which reference TRBV5-4 and TRBJ2-5 provide the parts outside the CDR3, is ETGVTQSPTHLIKTRGQQVTLRCSSQSGHNTVSWYQQALGQGPQFIFQYYREEENGRGNFPPRFSGLQFPNYSSELNVNALELDDSALYLCASSLEGAGFEETQYFGPGTRLLVL.

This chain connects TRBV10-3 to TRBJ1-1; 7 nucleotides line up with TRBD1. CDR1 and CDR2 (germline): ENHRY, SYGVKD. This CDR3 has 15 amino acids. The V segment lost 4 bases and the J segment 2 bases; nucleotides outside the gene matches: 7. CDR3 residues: CAISGGGQANTEAFF. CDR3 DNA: TGTGCCATCAGTGGTGGTGGACAGGCTAACACTGAAGCTTTCTTT.

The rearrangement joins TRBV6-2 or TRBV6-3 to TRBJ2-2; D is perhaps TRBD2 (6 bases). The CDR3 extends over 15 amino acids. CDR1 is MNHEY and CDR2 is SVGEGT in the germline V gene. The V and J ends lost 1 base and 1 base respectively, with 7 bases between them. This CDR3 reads CASSYFSGNTGELFF. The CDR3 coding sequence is TGTGCCAGCAGTTACTTTAGCGGGAACACCGGGGAGCTGTTTTTT.

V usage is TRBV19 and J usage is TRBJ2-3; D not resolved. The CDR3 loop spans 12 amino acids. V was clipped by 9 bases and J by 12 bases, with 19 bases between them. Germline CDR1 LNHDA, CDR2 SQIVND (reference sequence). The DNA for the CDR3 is TGTGCCAGCCGCCCGAACTCTGAGCAACAGTATTTT. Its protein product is CASRPNSEQQYF.

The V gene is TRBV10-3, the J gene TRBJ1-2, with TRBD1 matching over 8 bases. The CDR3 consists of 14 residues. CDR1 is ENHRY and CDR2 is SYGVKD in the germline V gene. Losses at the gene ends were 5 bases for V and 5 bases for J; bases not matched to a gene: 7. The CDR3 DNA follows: TGTGCCATCAGTCACAGGGGGTCTGAATATGGCTACACCTTC. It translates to CAISHRGSEYGYTF.

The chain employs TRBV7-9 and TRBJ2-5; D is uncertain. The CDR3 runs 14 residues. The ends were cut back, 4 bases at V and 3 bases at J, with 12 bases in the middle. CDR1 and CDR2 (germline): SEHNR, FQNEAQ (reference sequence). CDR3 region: CASSSKLREETQYF. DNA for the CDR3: TGTGCCAGCAGCTCAAAACTCCGGGAAGAGACCCAGTACTTC.

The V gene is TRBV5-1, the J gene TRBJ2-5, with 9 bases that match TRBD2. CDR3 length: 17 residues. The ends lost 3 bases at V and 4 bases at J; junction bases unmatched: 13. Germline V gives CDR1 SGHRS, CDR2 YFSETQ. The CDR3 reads CASSSPSGNVNRETQYF. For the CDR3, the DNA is TGCGCCAGCAGCTCCCCTAGCGGGAACGTAAACCGAGAGACCCAGTACTTC.

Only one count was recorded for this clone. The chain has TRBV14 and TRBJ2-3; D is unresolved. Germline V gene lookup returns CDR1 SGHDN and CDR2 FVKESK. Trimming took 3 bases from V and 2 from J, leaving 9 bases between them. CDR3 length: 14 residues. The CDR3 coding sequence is TGTGCCAGCAGCCACAGCTGGGACACAGATACGCAGTATTTT. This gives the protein CASSHSWDTDTQYF.

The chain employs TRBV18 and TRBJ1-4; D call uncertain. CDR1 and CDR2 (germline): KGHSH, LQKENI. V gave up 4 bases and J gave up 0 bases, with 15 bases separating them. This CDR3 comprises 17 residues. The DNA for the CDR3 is TGTGCCAGCTCACATACTCATCTTGATGCAACTAATGAAAAACTGTTTTTT. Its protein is CASSHTHLDATNEKLFF.